This T cell receptor (beta chain) appears in the sequencing data of a study of CD8 T cells in Susac syndrome. Germline V gives CDR1 MNHEY, CDR2 SMNVEV (reference sequence). Unmatched junction bases numbered 11, after V lost 4 bases and J lost 8 bases. The CDR3 consists of 18 residues. RNA, at 0.5 to 1 ug, was reverse transcribed with random hexamers. TCRdb called the immunoSEQ multiplex PCR reads again in MiXCR, with one record for every CDR3 protein. The table has around 190,000 distinct CDR3 sequences, roughly 95% seen once. The chain recombines TRBV27 with TRBJ2-1; 16 nucleotides align to TRBD2. Material: CD4+ T cells from PBMCs. The sequence was collected from a human donor in good health. This CDR3 reads CASSSPGLAGGPSDEQFF. DNA for the CDR3: TGTGCCAGCAGTTCTCCGGGACTAGCGGGAGGGCCCTCGGATGAGCAGTTCTTC.